This note documents a single T cell receptor beta chain sequence. Donors were administered nivolumab, ipilimumab, aspirin and low-dose cyclophosphamide, together with low-dose radiotherapy. V lost 2 bases to trimming and J lost 6 bases, with 15 bases between them. This CDR3 comprises 15 residues. Germline V gene lookup returns CDR1 MDHEN and CDR2 SYDVKM. These data belong to a study of low-dose radiotherapy and immunotherapy resistance in tumors. Study as a whole: A dose of 0.5 Gy per fraction was delivered to Cohort 1 every 2 weeks, for a total of 6.5 Gy. For four cycles from cycle 1 day 1, patients took 300 mg oral aspirin daily.

First-strand cDNA used TRAV- and TRBV-specific primers, covering alpha and beta chains. It was with a constant-region primer and a V-primer adapter that TCRs were amplified over about 20 PCR cycles. Isolated mRNA was amplified by in vitro transcription. TCRdb called the reads again in MiXCR, with one record for every CDR3 protein. The sample yields under 15,000 distinct CDR3 sequences, roughly 72% seen once. This TCR came from a human donor with advanced metastatic prostate, ovarian, gallbladder or colorectal cancer (not recorded which). This table probably holds off-target reads from a library built for another chain. V gene TRBV28 combines with J gene TRBJ2-3; D might be TRBD1 (5 bases). In nucleotides, the CDR3 is TGTGCCAGCAGTTTACTCGGCCAGGGCATCGATACGCAGTATTTT. Its protein is CASSLLGQGIDTQYF.